A selection of T cell receptor beta chains follows, all from one sample in a study of T cell changes during pregnancy in multiple sclerosis. Sequenced by immunoSEQ multiplex PCR; TCRdb stores in-frame clones only, minus some. Here the sample spans some 74,000 clones, roughly 92% being singletons. The material sequenced was peripheral blood, taken before pregnancy. These receptor sequences come from a female donor with multiple sclerosis, enrolled in a pregnancy study. Each CDR3 is given with its conserved first and last residue. D genes are given only for firm matches. Only part of the rows carry a size: once, few, many, or a class if the clone is expanded.

d_gene	v_gene	j_gene	abundance	CDR3nt	CDR3aa
.	TRBV7-9	TRBJ2-3	.	TGTGCCAGCAGACCCAGGAGCACAGATACGCAGTATTTT	CASRPRSTDTQYF
.	TRBV10-3	TRBJ2-2	once	TGTGCCATCAGTGAACTGGGCAGGGAGCTGTTTTTT	CAISELGRELFF
.	TRBV7-6	TRBJ2-1	few	TGTGCCAGCAGCTTAATGGCTAGCCTATACAATGAGCAGTTCTTC	CASSLMASLYNEQFF
.	TRBV4-3	TRBJ2-2	once	TGCGCCAGCAGCCAAGACAGGGTTTTGAACACCGGGGAGCTGTTTTTT	CASSQDRVLNTGELFF
.	TRBV6-1	TRBJ2-3	.	TGTGCCAGCAGTCTACTCCGGGATACAGATACGCAGTATTTT	CASSLLRDTDTQYF
TRBD2	TRBV6-1	TRBJ2-5	.	TGTGCCAGCAGCCGACCTAGCGGGAATCGTGAGACCCAGTACTTC	CASSRPSGNRETQYF
.	TRBV9	TRBJ1-1	.	TGTGCCAGCAGCGTGGGCAGCTTGGGTCATAATGAAGCTTTCTTT	CASSVGSLGHNEAFF
TRBD2	TRBV19	TRBJ2-1	.	TGTGCCAGTAGCCTAACTAGCGACTCCTACAATGAGCAGTTCTTC	CASSLTSDSYNEQFF
TRBD2	TRBV7-9	TRBJ2-4	once	TGTGCCAGCAGCTTAGTTACTAGCGGGTCCTTCTTAAACATTCAGTACTTC	CASSLVTSGSFLNIQYF
TRBD2	TRBV5-6	TRBJ2-7	.	TGTGCCAGCAGCTTGACTAGCGGGAACTACGAGCAGTACTTC	CASSLTSGNYEQYF
.	TRBV19	TRBJ1-5	.	TGTGCCAGTAGTATACAGAATCAGCCCCAGCATTTT	CASSIQNQPQHF
TRBD2	TRBV18	TRBJ2-1	.	TGTGCCAGCTCACCACGGACTAGCGGCAATGAGCAGTTCTTC	CASSPRTSGNEQFF
.	TRBV6-1	TRBJ1-5	.	TGTGCCAGCAACACAGGGCTAAATAGCAATCAGCCCCAGCATTTT	CASNTGLNSNQPQHF
TRBD1	TRBV5-1	TRBJ2-1	once	TGCGCCAGCAGCTTGGCCCCCGACAGGGGGGACAATGAGCAGTTCTTC	CASSLAPDRGDNEQFF
.	TRBV7-9	TRBJ2-2	.	TGTGCCAGCACCCGAGGGCAGGTGGCAAATCTTAGGAACACCGGGGAGCTGTTTTTT	CASTRGQVANLRNTGELFF
TRBD2	TRBV4-2	TRBJ2-1	.	TGTGCCAGCAGCCCGGCCGGGACTAGCGGGAGAAATGAGCAGTTCTTC	CASSPAGTSGRNEQFF